This T cell receptor (beta chain) is from a study of shared clonotypes between healthy human individuals. Some clones are missing from TCRdb's copy, which holds only in-frame ones; the method was immunoSEQ multiplex PCR. The sample consists of about 680,000 clones, 55% to 85% of them appearing once. On this clone itself: The same CDR3 can be traced to other DNA sequences in this sample.

The ends were cut back, 3 bases at V and 1 base at J, with 10 bases in the middle. Per germline, CDR1 SGHRS and CDR2 YFSETQ. There are 15 residues in the CDR3. What was sequenced was memory CD4+ T cells sorted from blood. Described subset: CD45RA-negative fraction. This TCR derives from a woman in her twenties or thirties in good health. The chain is built from TRBV5-1 and TRBJ2-2, with D tentatively TRBD1 (5 bases). The CDR3 spells CASSWGQGNTGELFF. The CDR3 DNA follows: TGCGCCAGCAGCTGGGGTCAGGGGAACACCGGGGAGCTGTTTTTT.